These 8 T cell receptor beta chains were sequenced from one sample in a study of blood T cell repertoires in COVID-19 (dated by TCRdb to the early 2020s). Library preparation employed the immunoSEQ multiplex PCR assay. TCRdb mirrors the immuneACCESS table, restricted to in-frame sequences. Some clones are absent from its copies; in checked studies, under half trace to an unresolved V gene, and the reason for the others is unknown. A total of approximately 240,000 clones appear in this sample, 83% of them only once. Together, the top ten hold over 0.95% of the sample. The sequenced sample was peripheral blood. The receptors here all came from a woman aged 30 to 39 with COVID-19, enrolled during active disease.

This sequence joins TRBV4-3 and TRBJ2-2; 14 bases line up with TRBD2. With V trimmed by 4 bases and J by 6 bases, 13 bases remained unmatched. Germline loops: CDR1 LGHNA, CDR2 YSLEER. The CDR3 consists of 19 residues. The CDR3 spells CASSPTSGRAEGGAGELFF. CDR3 DNA sequence: TGCGCCAGCAGCCCGACTAGCGGGAGGGCCGAGGGGGGTGCCGGGGAGCTGTTTTTT.

This rearrangement joins TRBV19 to TRBJ2-1, with TRBD1 identical over 9 bases. Unmatched junction bases numbered 4, after V lost 0 bases and J lost 1 base. This CDR3 has 17 residues. The V gene's germline CDR1 is LNHDA and CDR2 SQIVND (reference sequence). CDR3 residues: CASSIDGTGMSYNEQFF. CDR3 in DNA: TGTGCCAGTAGTATAGACGGGACAGGGATGTCCTACAATGAGCAGTTCTTC.

This chain connects TRBV13 to TRBJ2-3; D is undetermined. CDR1 is PRHDT and CDR2 is FYEKMQ in the germline V gene (reference sequence). V was shortened by 4 bases and J by 6 bases, with 11 bases between the two germline ends. The CDR3 runs to 13 residues. The CDR3 sequence is CASSSRSSDTQYF. The CDR3 nucleotides are TGTGCCAGCAGCTCAAGGAGCTCGGATACGCAGTATTTT.

CDR3 nucleotides: TGTGCCAGCAGCTTTTCCGGGACAGGGGGAGCCATGAACACTGAAGCTTTCTTT. Translated: CASSFSGTGGAMNTEAFF. This chain joins TRBV7-3 and TRBJ1-1; TRBD1 matches at 11 bases. The V gene's germline CDR1 is SGHTA and CDR2 FQGTGA. Trimming at V came to 3 bases and at J to 0 bases, leaving 9 bases not matched to a gene. The CDR3 consists of 18 residues.

The chain links TRBV25-1 to TRBJ2-4, with D perhaps matching TRBD2 (5 bases). CDR3 length: 16 residues. Between the trimmed V and J ends, which lost 4 bases and 2 bases, there was a span of 15 bases. Germline V gene data show CDR1 as MGHDK and CDR2 as SYGVNS. The CDR3 DNA reads as TGTGCCAGCAGTGGGCTGCCGACGGGGACCAAAAACATTCAGTACTTC. Its translation: CASSGLPTGTKNIQYF.

The CDR3 DNA sequence: TGTGCCACCAGTGGAACAGGGGTGGGAGGCAATCAGCCCCAGCATTTT. Protein product: CATSGTGVGGNQPQHF. The rearrangement uses TRBV24-1 and TRBJ1-5, with TRBD1 identical over 7 bases. This CDR3 comprises 16 residues. The germline CDR1 and CDR2 sequences are KGHDR and SFDVKD. V shed 5 bases, J shed 2 bases, and the junction held 8 bases outside the gene matches.

The chain employs TRBV7-9 and TRBJ2-3; TRBD1 might be the D (6 bases). In germline, CDR1 is SEHNR, CDR2 FQNEAQ (reference sequence). V lost 3 bases and J lost 2, with 9 bases in between. CDR3 size: 14 residues. The CDR3 DNA reads as TGTGCCAGCAGCTTGAGGACAGACACAGATACGCAGTATTTT. Protein product: CASSLRTDTDTQYF.

This CDR3 is CASSIGQSNQPQHF. In DNA, the CDR3 is TGTGCCAGCAGCATAGGACAGTCCAATCAGCCCCAGCATTTT. The chain recombines TRBV21-1 with TRBJ1-5; the tabulated D call, TRBD1, remains unverified against the DNA. TRBV21-1 constitutes a pseudogene. The CDR3 has 14 amino acids.